The clone carrying this TCR beta chain has more than one count but fewer than ten. Its antigen is unidentified. This entry comes from a study of T cell repertoires in cytomegalovirus infection. As for the study in general: Through public TCR beta signatures, both CMV infection and matching HLA type were indicated.

Study observations and caveats: Using cumulative public TCR beta family frequency, the authors identified those who carried CMV together with the relevant HLA. There were HLA-C-restricted CMV-specific TCR beta clonotypes dominating the ex vivo response.

TCRdb processed the reads anew with MiXCR; each CDR3 protein has one entry. The sample comprises hundreds of thousands of distinct CDR3 sequences, 18% of which are singletons, and around 9.3% rests with the top ten. V dropped 7 bases and J dropped 4 bases, with 10 bases sitting between them. Germline V gives CDR1 MNHEY, CDR2 SVGAGI. This CDR3 comprises 12 residues. The receptor was derived from a human donor in good health (CMV status not recorded). Some clones in this sample may be carry-over from other donors' samples. The chain employs TRBV6-5 and TRBJ1-2; D is unclear. Sequencing was carried out using PBMCs. The CDR3 DNA is TGTGCCAGCACAAACCGGGGCTATGGCTACACCTTC. Amino acid sequence: CASTNRGYGYTF.